Listed below are T cell receptor beta chains from one sample, sequenced in a study of T cell repertoires in cytomegalovirus infection. A single record per CDR3 protein comes from TCRdb applying MiXCR to the reads. The table shows 680,000 or so distinct CDR3 sequences, with less than 40% occurring only once. What was sequenced was PBMCs. The receptors were sampled from a human donor in good health (CMV status not recorded). Some clones in this sample may be carry-over from other donors' samples. CDR3s include the opening cysteine and the closing phenylalanine or tryptophan. D genes are given only for firm matches. Only some rows state a clone size, as once, few, many or a class for expanded clones.

v_gene: TRBV7-2
j_gene: TRBJ2-7
d_gene: TRBD1
abundance: -
CDR3aa: CASSLGPGGTYEQYF
CDR3nt: TGTGCCAGCAGCTTAGGGCCAGGGGGTACCTACGAGCAGTACTTC

v_gene: TRBV5-1
j_gene: TRBJ1-1
d_gene: TRBD1
abundance: -
CDR3aa: CASSAGTGSTEAFF
CDR3nt: TGCGCCAGCAGCGCCGGGACAGGGAGCACAGAAGCTTTCTTT

v_gene: TRBV5-1
j_gene: TRBJ1-3
d_gene: TRBD1
abundance: few
CDR3aa: CASSLRGTARDTIYF
CDR3nt: TGCGCCAGCAGCCTCAGGGGGACAGCGCGAGACACCATATATTTT

v_gene: TRBV2
j_gene: TRBJ1-1
d_gene: -
abundance: -
CDR3aa: CASRGLSRTEAFF
CDR3nt: TGTGCCAGCAGGGGTCTATCGAGGACTGAAGCTTTCTTT

v_gene: TRBV20-1
j_gene: TRBJ1-1
d_gene: -
abundance: -
CDR3aa: CSAASGVANTEAFF
CDR3nt: TGCAGTGCAGCGTCAGGGGTTGCGAACACTGAAGCTTTCTTT

v_gene: TRBV7-9
j_gene: TRBJ1-1
d_gene: -
abundance: -
CDR3aa: CASSPALNTEAFF
CDR3nt: TGTGCCAGCAGTCCGGCCTTGAACACTGAAGCTTTCTTT

v_gene: TRBV7-2
j_gene: TRBJ2-3
d_gene: -
abundance: once
CDR3aa: CASRLMVGEADTQYF
CDR3nt: TGTGCCAGCAGGTTAATGGTGGGGGAAGCAGATACGCAGTATTTT

v_gene: TRBV5-5
j_gene: TRBJ2-1
d_gene: -
abundance: -
CDR3aa: CASSLLTSSNEQFF
CDR3nt: TGTGCCAGCAGCTTGTTGACCAGCTCCAATGAGCAGTTCTTC

v_gene: TRBV6-2/TRBV6-3
j_gene: TRBJ2-5
d_gene: -
abundance: -
CDR3aa: CASSPQWSSEETQYF
CDR3nt: TGTGCCAGCAGTCCCCAGTGGAGTTCCGAAGAGACCCAGTACTTC

v_gene: TRBV12-3/TRBV12-4
j_gene: TRBJ2-3
d_gene: TRBD2
abundance: few
CDR3aa: CASSFLSTSGGTSTDTQYF
CDR3nt: TGTGCCAGCAGTTTTCTTTCGACTAGCGGGGGCACTAGCACAGATACGCAGTATTTT

v_gene: TRBV12-3/TRBV12-4
j_gene: TRBJ2-1
d_gene: TRBD1
abundance: few
CDR3aa: CASSLEGQGARWNEQFF
CDR3nt: TGTGCCAGCAGTTTAGAGGGACAGGGGGCGCGGTGGAATGAGCAGTTCTTC

v_gene: TRBV6-6
j_gene: TRBJ2-1
d_gene: -
abundance: few
CDR3aa: CASSYRGGTGQFF
CDR3nt: TGTGCCAGCAGTTACAGAGGGGGTACAGGGCAGTTCTTC

v_gene: TRBV6-6
j_gene: TRBJ1-5
d_gene: TRBD1
abundance: -
CDR3aa: CASSWVPGQDSGNQPQHF
CDR3nt: TGTGCCAGCAGTTGGGTCCCGGGACAGGACTCAGGGAATCAGCCCCAGCATTTT

v_gene: TRBV29-1
j_gene: TRBJ2-3
d_gene: -
abundance: many
CDR3aa: CSVETALLSRMHTQYF
CDR3nt: TGCAGCGTTGAAACAGCTCTCTTAAGCCGCATGCATACGCAGTATTTT

v_gene: TRBV29-1
j_gene: TRBJ2-1
d_gene: TRBD1
abundance: few
CDR3aa: CSATTEGAFPRPFF
CDR3nt: TGCAGCGCCACCACCGAGGGGGCGTTCCCCAGGCCCTTCTTC

v_gene: TRBV4-1
j_gene: TRBJ1-3
d_gene: TRBD1
abundance: few
CDR3aa: CASSPGQGGDTIYF
CDR3nt: TGCGCCAGCAGCCCGGGACAGGGAGGAGACACCATATATTTT

v_gene: TRBV5-4
j_gene: TRBJ2-1
d_gene: TRBD2
abundance: -
CDR3aa: CASSLGLAGVKGNEQFF
CDR3nt: TGTGCCAGCAGCTTGGGACTAGCGGGAGTTAAGGGAAATGAGCAGTTCTTC

v_gene: TRBV20-1
j_gene: TRBJ1-2
d_gene: -
abundance: -
CDR3aa: CSVAGDVGYTF
CDR3nt: TGCAGTGTGGCCGGGGACGTGGGCTACACCTTC

v_gene: TRBV28
j_gene: TRBJ2-1
d_gene: TRBD2
abundance: many
CDR3aa: CASTPGGSSYNEQFF
CDR3nt: TGTGCCAGCACCCCCGGCGGGAGCTCCTACAATGAGCAGTTCTTC

v_gene: TRBV2
j_gene: TRBJ2-7
d_gene: TRBD1
abundance: few
CDR3aa: CASTRTGFYEQYF
CDR3nt: TGTGCCAGCACTAGGACAGGGTTCTACGAGCAGTACTTC

v_gene: TRBV20-1
j_gene: TRBJ2-1
d_gene: -
abundance: few
CDR3aa: CSSVPDSSSYNEQFF
CDR3nt: TGCAGTTCGGTACCGGACAGTTCTTCCTACAATGAGCAGTTCTTC

v_gene: TRBV20-1
j_gene: TRBJ2-2
d_gene: -
abundance: once
CDR3aa: CSASLVDLYTGELFF
CDR3nt: TGCAGTGCTAGCCTGGTTGACTTGTACACCGGGGAGCTGTTTTTT

v_gene: TRBV12-3/TRBV12-4
j_gene: TRBJ2-7
d_gene: TRBD2
abundance: -
CDR3aa: CASSSGLGLAGVEQYF
CDR3nt: TGTGCCAGCAGTTCGGGGTTGGGACTAGCGGGAGTTGAGCAGTACTTC

v_gene: TRBV6-1
j_gene: TRBJ2-1
d_gene: -
abundance: many
CDR3aa: CASSKGEYNEQFF
CDR3nt: TGTGCCAGCAGTAAAGGGGAGTACAATGAGCAGTTCTTC

v_gene: TRBV7-9
j_gene: TRBJ1-2
d_gene: -
abundance: few
CDR3aa: CASSLAWDFGGYTF
CDR3nt: TGTGCCAGCAGCTTAGCTTGGGATTTTGGTGGCTACACCTTC

v_gene: TRBV25-1
j_gene: TRBJ2-3
d_gene: -
abundance: -
CDR3aa: CASSEYRDTDTQYF
CDR3nt: TGTGCCAGCAGTGAATATCGGGACACAGATACGCAGTATTTT

v_gene: TRBV10-3
j_gene: TRBJ2-3
d_gene: -
abundance: -
CDR3aa: CAISESIYRLNGTDTQYF
CDR3nt: TGTGCCATCAGTGAGTCGATTTACAGGCTGAACGGCACAGATACGCAGTATTTT

v_gene: TRBV19
j_gene: TRBJ1-1
d_gene: -
abundance: -
CDR3aa: CASSILTNTEAFF
CDR3nt: TGTGCCAGTAGTATACTCACGAACACTGAAGCTTTCTTT

v_gene: TRBV19
j_gene: TRBJ1-5
d_gene: -
abundance: -
CDR3aa: CASCVGSADGPQHF
CDR3nt: TGTGCCAGTTGTGTCGGGAGCGCGGATGGTCCCCAGCATTTT

v_gene: TRBV5-4
j_gene: TRBJ2-6
d_gene: -
abundance: few
CDR3aa: CASSPGDGSGANVLTF
CDR3nt: TGTGCCAGCAGCCCCGGGGACGGCTCTGGGGCCAACGTCCTGACTTTC

v_gene: TRBV6-1
j_gene: TRBJ2-5
d_gene: -
abundance: -
CDR3aa: CASSEVGYDQETQYF
CDR3nt: TGTGCCAGCAGTGAAGTGGGATACGACCAAGAGACCCAGTACTTC

v_gene: TRBV5-1
j_gene: TRBJ2-6
d_gene: -
abundance: few
CDR3aa: CASSARDLSGANVLTF
CDR3nt: TGCGCCAGCAGCGCGCGGGACCTCTCTGGGGCCAACGTCCTGACTTTC